Each of the 8 T cell receptor beta chains below was sequenced from the same sample in a study of T-cell memory formation after mild COVID-19. Via MiXCR, TCRdb re-called the 5' RACE reads, giving one row per CDR3 protein. The table has roughly 380,000 distinct CDR3 sequences, approximately 27% seen once. What was sequenced was PBMCs or a T cell subset sorted from them (not recorded which). The receptors come from an adult woman who had mild COVID-19 (a few samples of this study predate the infection). Cell type and time point are not known.

This rearrangement joins TRBV27 to TRBJ1-6; D possibly corresponds to TRBD1 (6 bases). The CDR3 loop spans 14 amino acids. V was shortened by 7 bases and J by 10 bases, with 17 bases between the two germline ends. Germline V gene data show CDR1 as MNHEY and CDR2 as SMNVEV (reference sequence). CDR3 in DNA: TGTGCCAGCACCTCCGGCAGGGGCGTCTCACCCCTCCACTTT. It encodes CASTSGRGVSPLHF.

The chain joins TRBV12-3 or TRBV12-4 to TRBJ1-1; 11 nucleotides align to TRBD1. V was pared by 3 bases and J by 4 bases, with 13 bases of the junction left unmatched. This CDR3 region has 18 residues. The CDR3 sequence is CASSFRGQGAPMGTEAFF. CDR3 DNA sequence: TGTGCCAGCAGTTTTAGAGGACAGGGGGCTCCCATGGGCACTGAAGCTTTCTTT.

The V call is TRBV2, the J call TRBJ2-3; TRBD2 matches at 10 bases. The length of the CDR3 is 14 residues. In germline, CDR1 is SNHLY, CDR2 FYNNEI. Trimming at V came to 6 bases and at J to 4 bases, leaving 4 bases not matched to a gene. CDR3 coding DNA: TGTGCCAGCAGATGGACTAGCGGTGCAGATACGCAGTATTTT. Translating it yields CASRWTSGADTQYF.

The rearrangement joins TRBV6-2 or TRBV6-3 to TRBJ2-2; D remains unclear. This CDR3 spans 15 amino acids. Germline V gene data show CDR1 as MNHEY and CDR2 as SVGEGT. The germline V and J ends were trimmed by 6 bases and 5 bases, with 16 bases remaining between them. CDR3 amino acids: CASRIGYRATGELFF. The CDR3 region has the DNA TGTGCCAGCAGAATCGGGTACCGGGCAACCGGGGAGCTGTTTTTT.

This clonotype was seen at least ten times. The rearrangement links TRBV5-1 to TRBJ2-1, with 12 bases lining up with TRBD2. V dropped 4 bases and J dropped 5; count of bases not matched to a gene: 16. There are 19 residues in the CDR3. The germline V gene has CDR1 SGHRS and CDR2 YFSETQ. For the CDR3, the DNA is TGCGCCAGCAGCGGCCCGACTAGCGGGGGACCCGATCCACACAATGAGCAGTTCTTC. Protein product: CASSGPTSGGPDPHNEQFF.

The chain joins TRBV7-8 to TRBJ2-3; a weak D match, TRBD1 (6 bases). V gave up 5 bases and J gave up 0 bases, with 12 bases separating them. The germline V gene has CDR1 SGHVS and CDR2 FQNEAQ. This CDR3 comprises 15 residues. The CDR3 nucleotides read TGTGCCAGCAGCCAACAGGGATATAGCACAGATACGCAGTATTTT. It codes for CASSQQGYSTDTQYF.

This clonotype has just a few counts. V usage is TRBV20-1 and J usage is TRBJ2-7, with TRBD2 identical over 12 bases. The CDR3 extends over 13 amino acids. V gave up 7 bases and J gave up 1 base; unmatched junction bases: 2. Germline-derived CDR1 and CDR2 are DFQATT and SNEGSKA (reference sequence). The CDR3 DNA reads as TGCAGTGTTCTAGCGGGAGGGTCCTACGAGCAGTACTTC. Its translation: CSVLAGGSYEQYF.

This clonotype was seen repeatedly, ten times or more. The CDR3 DNA reads as TGTGCCAGCAGTCCAGACAGGGGAGCCTACGAGCAGTACTTC. Encoded protein: CASSPDRGAYEQYF. The chain recombines TRBV7-2 with TRBJ2-7, with TRBD1 matching over 8 bases. V shed 6 bases and J 2 bases; nucleotides not matched to a gene: 6. CDR3 length equals 14 residues. The germline V gene encodes CDR1 SGHTA and CDR2 FQGNSA. The full variable domain, its missing parts supplied by reference TRBV7-2 and TRBJ2-7, is GAGVSQSPSNKVTEKGKDVELRCDPISGHTALYWYRQSLGQGLEFLIYFQGNSAPDKSGLPSDRFSAERTGGSVSTLTIQRTQQEDSAVYLCASSPDRGAYEQYFGPGTRLTVT.